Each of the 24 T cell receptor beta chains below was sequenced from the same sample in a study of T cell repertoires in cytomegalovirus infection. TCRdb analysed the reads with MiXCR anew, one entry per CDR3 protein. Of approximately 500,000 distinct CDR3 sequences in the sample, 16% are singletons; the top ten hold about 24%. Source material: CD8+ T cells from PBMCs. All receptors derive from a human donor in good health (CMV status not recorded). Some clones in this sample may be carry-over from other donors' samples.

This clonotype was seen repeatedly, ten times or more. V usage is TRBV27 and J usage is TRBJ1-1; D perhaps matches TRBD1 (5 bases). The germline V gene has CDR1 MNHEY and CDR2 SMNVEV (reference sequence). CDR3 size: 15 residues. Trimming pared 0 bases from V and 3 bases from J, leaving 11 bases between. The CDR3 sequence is CASSLSAGWDTEAFF. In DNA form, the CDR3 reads TGTGCCAGCAGTTTATCGGCAGGGTGGGACACTGAAGCTTTCTTT.

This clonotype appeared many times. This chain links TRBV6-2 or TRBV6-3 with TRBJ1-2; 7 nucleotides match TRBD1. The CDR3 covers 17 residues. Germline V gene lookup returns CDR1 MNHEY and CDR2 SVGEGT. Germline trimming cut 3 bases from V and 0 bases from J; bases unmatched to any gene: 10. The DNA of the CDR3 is TGTGCCAGCAGTTATTTCCGGGACAGCTCTACTAACTATGGCTACACCTTC. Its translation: CASSYFRDSSTNYGYTF.

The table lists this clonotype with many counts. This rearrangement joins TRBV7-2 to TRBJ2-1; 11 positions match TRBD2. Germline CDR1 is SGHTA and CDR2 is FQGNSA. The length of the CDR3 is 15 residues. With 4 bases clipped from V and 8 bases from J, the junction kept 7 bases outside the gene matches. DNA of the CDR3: TGTGCCAGCAGCTCACTAGCGGGAGCGGCAGATGAGCAGTTCTTC. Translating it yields CASSSLAGAADEQFF.

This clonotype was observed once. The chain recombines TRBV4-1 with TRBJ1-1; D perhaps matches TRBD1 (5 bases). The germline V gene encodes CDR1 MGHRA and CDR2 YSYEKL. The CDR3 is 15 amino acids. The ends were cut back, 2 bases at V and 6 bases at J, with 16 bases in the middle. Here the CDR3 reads CASSQPPRDPPEAFF. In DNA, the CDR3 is TGCGCCAGCAGCCAACCACCACGGGACCCGCCTGAAGCTTTCTTT.

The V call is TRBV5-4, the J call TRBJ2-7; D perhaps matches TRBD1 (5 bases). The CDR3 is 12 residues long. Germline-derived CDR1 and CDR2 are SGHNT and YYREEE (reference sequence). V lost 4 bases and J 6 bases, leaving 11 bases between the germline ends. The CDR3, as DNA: TGTGCCAGCAGCCCGGACAAGGGCGAGCAGTACTTC. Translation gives CASSPDKGEQYF.

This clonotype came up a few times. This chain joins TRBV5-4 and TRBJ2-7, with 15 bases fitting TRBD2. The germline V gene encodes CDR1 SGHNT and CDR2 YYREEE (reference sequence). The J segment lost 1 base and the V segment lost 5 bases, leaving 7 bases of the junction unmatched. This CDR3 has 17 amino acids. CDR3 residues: CASSSGTSGGPSYEQYF. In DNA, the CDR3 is TGTGCCAGCAGTTCCGGGACTAGCGGGGGGCCGTCCTACGAGCAGTACTTC.

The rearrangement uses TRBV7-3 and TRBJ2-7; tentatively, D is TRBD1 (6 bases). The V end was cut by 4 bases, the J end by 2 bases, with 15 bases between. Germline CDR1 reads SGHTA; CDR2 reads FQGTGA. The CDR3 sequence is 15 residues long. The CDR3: CASSSSGAPTYEQYF. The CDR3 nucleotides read TGTGCCAGCAGCTCGTCAGGGGCCCCAACCTACGAGCAGTACTTC.

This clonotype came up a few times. CDR3 sequence (DNA): TGTGCCAGCAGCCCACTCCCGAACGAGCAGTACTTC. It translates to CASSPLPNEQYF. The V call is TRBV7-6, the J call TRBJ2-7; no definite D call. The V end was cut by 5 bases, the J end by 5 bases, with 10 bases between. Germline lookup yields CDR1 SGHVS and CDR2 FNYEAQ. The CDR3 covers 12 residues.

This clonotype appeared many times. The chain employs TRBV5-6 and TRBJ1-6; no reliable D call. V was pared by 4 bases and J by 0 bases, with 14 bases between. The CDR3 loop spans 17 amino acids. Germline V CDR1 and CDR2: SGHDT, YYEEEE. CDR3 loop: CASSPPPPSSYNSPLHF. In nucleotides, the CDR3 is TGTGCCAGCAGCCCCCCGCCACCGAGCTCCTATAATTCACCCCTCCACTTT.

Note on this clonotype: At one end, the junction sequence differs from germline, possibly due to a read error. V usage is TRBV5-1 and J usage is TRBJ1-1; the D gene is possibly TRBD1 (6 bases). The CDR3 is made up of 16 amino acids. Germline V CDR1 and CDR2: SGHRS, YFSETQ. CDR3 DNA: TGCGCCAGCAGCTTGTTTTCTCCAGATCGGGACACTGAAGATTTCTTT. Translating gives CASSLFSPDRDTEDFF.

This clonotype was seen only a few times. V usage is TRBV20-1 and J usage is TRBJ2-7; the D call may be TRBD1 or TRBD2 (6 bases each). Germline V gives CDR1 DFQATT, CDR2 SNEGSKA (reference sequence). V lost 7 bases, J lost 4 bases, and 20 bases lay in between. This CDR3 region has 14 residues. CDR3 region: CSVQGTRRGYEQYF. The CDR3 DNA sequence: TGCAGTGTTCAGGGGACTCGACGCGGGTACGAGCAGTACTTC.

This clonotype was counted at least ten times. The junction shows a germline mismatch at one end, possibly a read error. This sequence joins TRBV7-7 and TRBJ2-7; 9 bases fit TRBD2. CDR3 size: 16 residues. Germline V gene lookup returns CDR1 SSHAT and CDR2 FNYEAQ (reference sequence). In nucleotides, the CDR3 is TGTGCTAGCAGCTTATCGTTTAGCGGGAGCGGCTACGAGCAGTACTTC. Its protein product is CASSLSFSGSGYEQYF.

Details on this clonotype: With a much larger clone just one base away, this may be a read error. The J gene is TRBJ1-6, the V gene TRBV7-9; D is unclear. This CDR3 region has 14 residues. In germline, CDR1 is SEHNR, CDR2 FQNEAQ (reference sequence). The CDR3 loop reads CVSSLVLSNSPLHF. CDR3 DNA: TGTGTCAGCAGCTTAGTTCTGTCCAATTCACCCCTCCACTTT.

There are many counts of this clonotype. The CDR3 protein is CASSLWEFEFGTNEKLFF. CDR3 DNA sequence: TGTGCCAGCAGCTTATGGGAATTCGAATTCGGAACTAATGAAAAACTGTTTTTT. This chain connects TRBV7-9 to TRBJ1-4, with D unclear. The CDR3 covers 18 residues. Germline CDR1 is SEHNR and CDR2 is FQNEAQ (reference sequence). Trimming removed 2 bases at V and 1 base at J, with 17 bases between.

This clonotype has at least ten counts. CDR3 coding DNA: TGTGCCAGCAGCTCCGCGTTACAGGGAGATGGTTATGGCTACACCTTC. It translates to CASSSALQGDGYGYTF. The chain links TRBV7-4 to TRBJ1-2, with a tentative D call TRBD1 (6 bases). CDR1 is SGHVT, CDR2 SQSDAQ, per germline. Deletions cut 4 bases from V and 5 bases from J, with 20 bases between. This CDR3 is 16 amino acids long.

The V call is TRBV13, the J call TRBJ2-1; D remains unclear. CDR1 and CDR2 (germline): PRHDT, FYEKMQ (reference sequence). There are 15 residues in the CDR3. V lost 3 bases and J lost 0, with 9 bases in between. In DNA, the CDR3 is TGTGCCAGCAGCTTCGGCAGGAGCTCCTACAATGAGCAGTTCTTC. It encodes CASSFGRSSYNEQFF.

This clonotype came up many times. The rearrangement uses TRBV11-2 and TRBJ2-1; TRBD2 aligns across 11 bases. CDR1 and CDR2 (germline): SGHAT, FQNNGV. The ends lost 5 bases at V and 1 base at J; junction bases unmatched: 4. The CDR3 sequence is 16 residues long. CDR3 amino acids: CASSGRLAGSYNEQFF. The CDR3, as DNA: TGTGCCAGCAGCGGGAGACTAGCGGGGTCCTACAATGAGCAGTTCTTC.

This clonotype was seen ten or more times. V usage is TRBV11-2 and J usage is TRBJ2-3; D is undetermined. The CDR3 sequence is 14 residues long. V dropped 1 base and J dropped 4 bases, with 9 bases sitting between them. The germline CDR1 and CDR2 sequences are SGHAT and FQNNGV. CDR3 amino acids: CASSLGPLADTQYF. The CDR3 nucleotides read TGTGCCAGCAGCTTAGGCCCCCTAGCAGATACGCAGTATTTT.

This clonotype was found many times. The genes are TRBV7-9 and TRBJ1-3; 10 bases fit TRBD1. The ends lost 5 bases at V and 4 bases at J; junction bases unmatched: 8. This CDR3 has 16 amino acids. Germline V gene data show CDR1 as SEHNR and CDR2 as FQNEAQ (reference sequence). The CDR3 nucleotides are TGTGCCAGCAGCCCCCGGGACAGGGGACCCGGAAACACCATATATTTT. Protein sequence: CASSPRDRGPGNTIYF.

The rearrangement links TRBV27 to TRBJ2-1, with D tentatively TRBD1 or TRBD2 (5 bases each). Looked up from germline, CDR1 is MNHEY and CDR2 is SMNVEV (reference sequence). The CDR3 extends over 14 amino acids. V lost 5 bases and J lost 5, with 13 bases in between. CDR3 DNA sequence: TGTGCCAGCAGTACGGGGCCGCGAAACAATGAGCAGTTCTTC. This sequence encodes CASSTGPRNNEQFF.

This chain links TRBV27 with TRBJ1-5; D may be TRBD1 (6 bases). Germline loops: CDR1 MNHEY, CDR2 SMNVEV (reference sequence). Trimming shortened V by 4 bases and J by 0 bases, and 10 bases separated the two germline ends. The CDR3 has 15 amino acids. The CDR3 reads CASSSDSFSNQPQHF. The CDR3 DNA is TGTGCCAGCAGTTCGGACAGTTTTAGCAATCAGCCCCAGCATTTT.

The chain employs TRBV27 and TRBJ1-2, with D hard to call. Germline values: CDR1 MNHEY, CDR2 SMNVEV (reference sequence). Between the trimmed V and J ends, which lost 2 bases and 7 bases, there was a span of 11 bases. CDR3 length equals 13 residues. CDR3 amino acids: CASSLGQEGGYTF. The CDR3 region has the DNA TGTGCCAGCAGTTTAGGTCAGGAAGGTGGCTACACCTTC.

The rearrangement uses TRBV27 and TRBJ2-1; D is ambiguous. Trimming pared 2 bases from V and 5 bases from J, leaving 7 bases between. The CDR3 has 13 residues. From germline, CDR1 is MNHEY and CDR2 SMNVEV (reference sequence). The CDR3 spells CASSLMPNNEQFF. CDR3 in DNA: TGTGCCAGCAGTTTAATGCCTAACAATGAGCAGTTCTTC.

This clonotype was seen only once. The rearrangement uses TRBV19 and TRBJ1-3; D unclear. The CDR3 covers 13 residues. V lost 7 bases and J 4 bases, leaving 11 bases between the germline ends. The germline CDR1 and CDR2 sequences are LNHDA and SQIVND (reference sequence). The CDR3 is CASIRPLGNTIYF. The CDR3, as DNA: TGTGCCAGTATCCGACCCCTCGGAAACACCATATATTTT.